This T cell receptor (beta chain) was found in a study of blood T cell repertoires in COVID-19. TCRdb's table, derived via immunoSEQ multiplex PCR, lists solely in-frame clones and lacks some. The sample includes some 250,000 clones, approximately 86% of them seen just once. CDR3 length: 16 residues. Germline CDR1 is LNHDA and CDR2 is SQIVND (reference sequence). The junction had 15 bases not matched to a gene; V was cut back by 8 bases and J by 7 bases. This chain links TRBV19 with TRBJ2-1; 9 bases match TRBD1. The sequenced sample consisted of peripheral blood. The sequence came from a woman under 30 with acute or convalescent COVID-19. This CDR3 is CASGIRTGAFGNEQFF. DNA for the CDR3: TGTGCCAGTGGGATACGGACAGGGGCTTTTGGAAATGAGCAGTTCTTC.